This passage covers 26 T cell receptor beta chains from one sample sequenced in a study of CD8 T cells in ankylosing spondylitis. TCRdb re-called the 5' RACE reads through MiXCR, storing one row per CDR3 protein. The top ten clones hold 6.5% to 7% of a sample with approximately 260,000 distinct CDR3 sequences, less than 10% of them seen once. Sequencing was carried out using blood, either unsorted or a sorted T cell fraction (not recorded which). Receptors were obtained from a male donor with ankylosing spondylitis or in good health (not recorded which).

This clonotype was found many times. This sequence joins TRBV5-5 and TRBJ1-6, with D possibly matching TRBD1 (6 bases). Trimming stripped 2 bases from V and 7 bases from J, with 7 bases between. This CDR3 is built from 13 residues. Germline loops: CDR1 SGHKS, CDR2 YYEKEE (reference sequence). The CDR3 loop is CASSLQGNSPLHF. The CDR3 bases are TGTGCCAGCAGCTTACAGGGCAATTCACCCCTCCACTTT. The variable domain in full, with the rest retrieved from reference TRBV5-5 and TRBJ1-6, is DAGVTQSPTHLIKTRGQQVTLRCSPISGHKSVSWYQQVLGQGPQFIFQYYEKEERGRGNFPDRFSARQFPNYSSELNVNALLLGDSALYLCASSLQGNSPLHFGNGTRLTVT.

This clonotype was found many times. The gene calls are TRBV20-1 and TRBJ2-1, with D perhaps matching TRBD2 (6 bases). The CDR3 runs 15 residues. Per germline, CDR1 DFQATT and CDR2 SNEGSKA (reference sequence). Trimming removed 6 bases from V and 5 bases from J, with 20 bases in between. CDR3 protein: CSATRGTRGDNEQFF. The DNA for the CDR3 is TGCAGTGCAACCCGCGGGACCCGAGGGGACAATGAGCAGTTCTTC.

This clonotype was counted ten times or more. The chain recombines TRBV20-1 with TRBJ2-1; a possible D gene is TRBD2 (5 bases). V shed 5 bases and J shed 13 bases, with 12 bases lying between them. Germline assignment: CDR1 DFQATT and CDR2 SNEGSKA (reference sequence). This CDR3 region has 10 residues. The CDR3 spells CSARTRGQFF. For the CDR3, the DNA is TGCAGTGCTCGAACACGGGGTCAGTTCTTC.

This clonotype was detected many times. The rearrangement links TRBV20-1 to TRBJ2-1, with 7 nucleotides matching TRBD2. CDR1 is DFQATT, CDR2 SNEGSKA, per germline (reference sequence). The CDR3 length is 14 residues. V lost 3 bases, J lost 8 bases, and 10 bases stayed unmatched. The CDR3, as DNA: TGCAGTGCTAGTCCGGGACTAAGCTCGGATGAGCAGTTCTTC. Amino acid sequence: CSASPGLSSDEQFF.

This clonotype was observed many times. The V gene is TRBV10-3, the J gene TRBJ1-3; D is perhaps TRBD1 (5 bases). Germline CDR1 is ENHRY and CDR2 is SYGVKD. This CDR3 comprises 13 residues. Trimming shortened V by 8 bases and J by 4 bases, and 12 bases separated the two germline ends. CDR3: CAIGGTTGNTIYF. The CDR3 nucleotides are TGTGCCATCGGAGGGACCACGGGAAACACCATATATTTT.

The rearrangement uses TRBV28 and TRBJ2-7; 9 bases agree with TRBD1. Germline values: CDR1 MDHEN, CDR2 SYDVKM. CDR3 length equals 14 residues. V shed 8 bases and J 4 bases; nucleotides not matched to a gene: 9. The CDR3 DNA reads as TGTGCCAGCCACCCCGGGACAGGGATGTACGAGCAGTACTTC. As protein: CASHPGTGMYEQYF.

The sample holds many counts of this clonotype. The V gene is TRBV6-4, the J gene TRBJ2-7; 7 positions match TRBD2. Unmatched junction bases numbered 15, after V lost 5 bases and J lost 5 bases. The CDR3 has 16 amino acids. Germline assignment: CDR1 MRHNA and CDR2 SNTAGT. In DNA, the CDR3 is TGTGCCAGCAGTAGGGCGGCCGGGGAGGGGAGCAACGAGCAGTACTTC. It encodes CASSRAAGEGSNEQYF.

The chain combines TRBV5-1 with TRBJ1-1, with D possibly matching TRBD1 (5 bases). The CDR3 extends over 14 amino acids. Trimming removed 3 bases from V and 2 bases from J, with 11 bases in between. Germline CDR1 reads SGHRS; CDR2 reads YFSETQ. CDR3 sequence (DNA): TGCGCCAGCAGCTGGGACGGATTAAACACTGAAGCTTTCTTT. Its translation: CASSWDGLNTEAFF.

The table lists this clonotype with many counts. This sequence joins TRBV27 and TRBJ1-1; a weak D match, TRBD1 (5 bases). V dropped 8 bases and J dropped 5 bases, with 18 bases sitting between them. Germline CDR1 reads MNHEY; CDR2 reads SMNVEV (reference sequence). The length of the CDR3 is 14 residues. The CDR3 DNA follows: TGTGCCAGCTCCTTCAAGGGGCTTACGACTGAAGCTTTCTTT. Its protein is CASSFKGLTTEAFF.

This clonotype was observed at least ten times. The CDR3 protein is CASRDPTGGTEAFF. DNA of the CDR3: TGTGCCAGCAGGGACCCGACAGGGGGGACTGAAGCTTTCTTT. V gene TRBV3-1 combines with J gene TRBJ1-1; 9 positions match TRBD1. Germline V gene data show CDR1 as LGHDT and CDR2 as YNNKEL (reference sequence). Germline trimming cut 6 bases from V and 5 bases from J; bases unmatched to any gene: 7. The CDR3 is made up of 14 amino acids.

This clonotype was seen repeatedly, ten times or more. The chain uses TRBV7-9 and TRBJ1-1; no definite D call. The germline V gene encodes CDR1 SEHNR and CDR2 FQNEAQ (reference sequence). Trimming cost V 2 bases and J 9 bases, with 7 bases left between them. The CDR3 sequence is 11 residues long. The chain's CDR3 is CASSLTAKAFF. The CDR3 DNA is TGTGCCAGCAGCTTAACAGCCAAAGCTTTCTTT.

Many counts were recorded for this clonotype. The rearrangement links TRBV2 to TRBJ2-3; possible D gene TRBD2, 6 bases. V was clipped by 0 bases and J by 6 bases, with 13 bases between them. CDR3 length equals 15 residues. Germline loops: CDR1 SNHLY, CDR2 FYNNEI. The CDR3 reads CASSEAGSSLDTQYF. In DNA form, the CDR3 reads TGTGCCAGCAGTGAAGCCGGGAGTAGTTTGGATACGCAGTATTTT.

The rearrangement joins TRBV7-8 to TRBJ2-7, with 10 nucleotides matching TRBD1. The length of the CDR3 is 15 residues. Germline V CDR1 and CDR2: SGHVS, FQNEAQ. Losses at the gene ends were 2 bases for V and 5 bases for J; bases not matched to a gene: 6. CDR3 bases: TGTGCCAGCAGCTTACCGGGACAGGGGTGGAACGAGCAGTACTTC. Protein: CASSLPGQGWNEQYF. The full variable domain, in which reference TRBV7-8 and TRBJ2-7 provide the parts outside the CDR3, is GAGVSQSPRYKVAKRGQDVALRCDPISGHVSLFWYQQALGQGPEFLTYFQNEAQLDKSGLPSDRFFAERPEGSVSTLKIQRTQQEDSAVYLCASSLPGQGWNEQYFGPGTRLTVT.

This clonotype has a count of ten or more. The chain links TRBV5-1 to TRBJ2-1; D is undetermined. Trimming took 0 bases from V and 0 from J, leaving 7 bases between them. The length of the CDR3 is 15 residues. Germline V gene data show CDR1 as SGHRS and CDR2 as YFSETQ. The CDR3 DNA follows: TGCGCCAGCAGCTTGGAGGCAGGCTCCTACAATGAGCAGTTCTTC. Protein sequence: CASSLEAGSYNEQFF. Combining the CDR3 with reference TRBV5-1 and TRBJ2-1 gives the whole variable domain KAGVTQTPRYLIKTRGQQVTLSCSPISGHRSVSWYQQTPGQGLQFLFEYFSETQRNKGNFPGRFSGRQFSNSRSEMNVSTLELGDSALYLCASSLEAGSYNEQFFGPGTRLTVL.

The chain uses TRBV19 and TRBJ2-2, with a possible D match to TRBD2 (6 bases). The CDR3 sequence is 14 residues long. Germline loops: CDR1 LNHDA, CDR2 SQIVND (reference sequence). The germline V and J ends were trimmed by 9 bases and 1 base, with 12 bases remaining between them. This chain's CDR3 is CASRRDLNTGELFF. The CDR3 region has the DNA TGTGCCAGCCGCCGGGACTTGAACACCGGGGAGCTGTTTTTT.

This clonotype was observed a few times. V gene TRBV15 combines with J gene TRBJ2-3; D assignment may be TRBD1 or TRBD2 (5 bases each). V dropped 1 base and J dropped 1 base, with 9 bases sitting between them. Germline V gene data show CDR1 as LNHNV and CDR2 as YYDKDF (reference sequence). The CDR3 is 15 amino acids. The CDR3 sequence: CATSRVGDRTDTQYF. CDR3 nucleotides: TGTGCCACCAGCAGAGTGGGGGACCGCACAGATACGCAGTATTTT.

This clonotype has at least ten counts. This sequence joins TRBV9 and TRBJ2-3; 12 nucleotides line up with TRBD2. V dropped 0 bases and J dropped 4; count of bases not matched to a gene: 3. The germline V gene encodes CDR1 SGDLS and CDR2 YYNGEE. CDR3 length: 16 residues. CDR3 sequence: CASSVGLAGEADTQYF. Written as DNA, the CDR3 is TGTGCCAGCAGCGTAGGACTAGCGGGAGAGGCAGATACGCAGTATTTT.

Points on this clonotype: A read error may explain this, as a much larger clone is one base away. The chain combines TRBV29-1 with TRBJ2-7; D uncertain. The CDR3 is made up of 11 amino acids. The germline gives CDR1 SQVTM, CDR2 ANQGSEA. CDR3 in DNA: TGCTGCGTTGTATCAGAAAACGAGCAGTACTTC. Translating gives CCVVSENEQYF.

In its sample, this clonotype was seen many times. The V call is TRBV20-1, the J call TRBJ1-4; D is undetermined. Looked up from germline, CDR1 is DFQATT and CDR2 is SNEGSKA (reference sequence). Trimming removed 2 bases from V and 0 bases from J, with 7 bases in between. This CDR3 is built from 14 residues. Here the CDR3 DNA reads TGCAGTGCTAGAACGTCAGCAACTAATGAAAAACTGTTTTTT. This codes for CSARTSATNEKLFF.

This clonotype was counted many times. The chain recombines TRBV7-9 with TRBJ2-3; D is unclear. This CDR3 contains 11 residues. V was pared by 8 bases and J by 3 bases, with 6 bases between. Germline loops: CDR1 SEHNR, CDR2 FQNEAQ (reference sequence). Here the CDR3 reads CASQATDTQYF. The CDR3 DNA reads TGTGCCAGCCAGGCGACAGATACGCAGTATTTT.

In its sample, this clonotype was seen many times. The chain has TRBV20-1 and TRBJ2-1; no clear D gene. The CDR3 has 15 residues. V was trimmed by 7 bases and J by 2 bases, leaving 18 bases between them. Per germline, CDR1 DFQATT and CDR2 SNEGSKA (reference sequence). The CDR3 region is CSVGEVQKAYNEQFF. In DNA form, the CDR3 reads TGCAGTGTTGGAGAAGTTCAGAAGGCCTACAATGAGCAGTTCTTC.

The chain recombines TRBV6-2 or TRBV6-3 with TRBJ1-2; no clear D. Trimming took off 4 bases at V and 8 bases at J, with 14 bases between the two ends. CDR3 length: 13 amino acids. In germline, CDR1 is MNHEY, CDR2 SVGEGT. CDR3 DNA: TGTGCCAGCAGTTTCTCAACCGCGAGGGGCTACACCTTC. It is translated as CASSFSTARGYTF.

This clonotype was seen many times. The J gene is TRBJ1-1, the V gene TRBV29-1, with D possibly TRBD1 on 6 matching bases. V was shortened by 2 bases and J by 0 bases, with 10 bases between the two germline ends. The CDR3 is 14 residues long. Germline loops: CDR1 SQVTM, CDR2 ANQGSEA. In DNA, the CDR3 is TGCAGCGTTGAACGTGGGGGCTTGAACACTGAAGCTTTCTTT. This gives the protein CSVERGGLNTEAFF.

To note about this clonotype: A much larger clone differs by one base, so this may be a read error. The chain employs TRBV5-5 and TRBJ1-1; D is uncertain. The germline CDR1 and CDR2 sequences are SGHKS and YYEKEE (reference sequence). The length of the CDR3 is 13 residues. Trimming left V 5 bases short and J 7 bases short, with 15 bases between. As DNA, the CDR3 is TGTGCCAGCAGAAAAAGGGAGGGCGATGAAGCTTTCTTT. Protein product: CASRKREGDEAFF.

This clonotype was seen at least ten times. This chain joins TRBV5-4 and TRBJ2-3, with a possible D match to TRBD2 (5 bases). V was clipped by 1 base and J by 3 bases, with 6 bases between them. This CDR3 contains 13 residues. Germline V gene sequence: CDR1 SGHNT, CDR2 YYREEE (reference sequence). The CDR3 nucleotides read TGTGCCAGCAGCTTGATAGCGACAGATACGCAGTATTTT. Residues: CASSLIATDTQYF.

The chain uses TRBV12-3 or TRBV12-4 and TRBJ2-1; D gene unclear. The CDR3 runs 15 residues. V was cut by 1 base and J by 0 bases, with 7 bases left in between. The CDR3 region is CASSLGHYSYNEQFF. CDR3 in DNA: TGTGCCAGCAGTTTAGGACATTACTCCTACAATGAGCAGTTCTTC.